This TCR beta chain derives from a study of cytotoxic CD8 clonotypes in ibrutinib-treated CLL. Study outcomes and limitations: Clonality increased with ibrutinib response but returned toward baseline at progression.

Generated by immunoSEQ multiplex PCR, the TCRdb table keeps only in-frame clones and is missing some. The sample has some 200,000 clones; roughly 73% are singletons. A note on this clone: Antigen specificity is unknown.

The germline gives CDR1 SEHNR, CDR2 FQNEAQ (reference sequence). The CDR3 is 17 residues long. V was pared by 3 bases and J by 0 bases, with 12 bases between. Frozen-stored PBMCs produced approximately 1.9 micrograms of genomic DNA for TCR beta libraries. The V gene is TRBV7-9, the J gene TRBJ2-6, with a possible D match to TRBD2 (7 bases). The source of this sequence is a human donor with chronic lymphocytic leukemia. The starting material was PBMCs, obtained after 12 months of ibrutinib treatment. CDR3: CASSLVAGASGANVLTF. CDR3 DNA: TGTGCCAGCAGCTTGGTCGCGGGGGCCTCTGGGGCCAACGTCCTGACTTTC.